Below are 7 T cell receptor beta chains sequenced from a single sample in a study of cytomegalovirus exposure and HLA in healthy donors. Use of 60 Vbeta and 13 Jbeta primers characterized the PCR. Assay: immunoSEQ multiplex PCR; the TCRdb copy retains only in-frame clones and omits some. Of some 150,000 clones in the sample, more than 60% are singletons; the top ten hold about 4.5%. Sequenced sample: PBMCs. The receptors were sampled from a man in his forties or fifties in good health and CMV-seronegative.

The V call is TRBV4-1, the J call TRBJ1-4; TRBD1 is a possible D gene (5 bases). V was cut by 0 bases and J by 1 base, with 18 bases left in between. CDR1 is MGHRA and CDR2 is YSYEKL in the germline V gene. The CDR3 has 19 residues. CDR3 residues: CASSQDPGLTGGTNEKLFF. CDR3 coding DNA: TGCGCCAGCAGCCAAGATCCGGGACTTACAGGCGGAACTAATGAAAAACTGTTTTTT.

CDR3 DNA: TGTGCCAGCAGCCCTAACCCACCGGGACAGTATAACACTGAAGCTTTCTTT. Protein sequence: CASSPNPPGQYNTEAFF. The rearrangement joins TRBV5-4 to TRBJ1-1, with 7 bases aligning to TRBD1. Germline CDR1 is SGHNT and CDR2 is YYREEE (reference sequence). The CDR3 length is 17 residues. Trimming at V came to 4 bases and at J to 2 bases, leaving 14 bases not matched to a gene.

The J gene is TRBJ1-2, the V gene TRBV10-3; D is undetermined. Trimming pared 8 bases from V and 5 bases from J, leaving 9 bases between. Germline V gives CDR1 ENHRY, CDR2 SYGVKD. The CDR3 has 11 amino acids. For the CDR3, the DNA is TGTGCCATCGCGGGGAATTATGGCTACACCTTC. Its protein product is CAIAGNYGYTF.

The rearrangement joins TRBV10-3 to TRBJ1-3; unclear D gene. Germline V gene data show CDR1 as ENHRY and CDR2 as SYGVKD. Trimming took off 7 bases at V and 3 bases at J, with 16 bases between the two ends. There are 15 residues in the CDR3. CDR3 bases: TGTGCCATCAACGAGGCTGGGTTTGATGGAAACACCATATATTTT. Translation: CAINEAGFDGNTIYF.

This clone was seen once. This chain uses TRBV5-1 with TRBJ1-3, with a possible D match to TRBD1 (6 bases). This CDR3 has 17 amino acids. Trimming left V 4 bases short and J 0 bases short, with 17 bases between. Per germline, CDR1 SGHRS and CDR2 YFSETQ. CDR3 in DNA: TGCGCCAGCAGCCAGCCGACAGGAACCTCCTCTGGAAACACCATATATTTT. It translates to CASSQPTGTSSGNTIYF. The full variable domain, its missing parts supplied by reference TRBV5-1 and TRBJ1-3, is KAGVTQTPRYLIKTRGQQVTLSCSPISGHRSVSWYQQTPGQGLQFLFEYFSETQRNKGNFPGRFSGRQFSNSRSEMNVSTLELGDSALYLCASSQPTGTSSGNTIYFGEGSWLTVV.

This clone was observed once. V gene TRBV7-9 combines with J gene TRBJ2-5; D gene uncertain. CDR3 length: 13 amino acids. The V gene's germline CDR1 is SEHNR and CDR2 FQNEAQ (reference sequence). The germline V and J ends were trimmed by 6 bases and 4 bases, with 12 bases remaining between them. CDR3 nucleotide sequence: TGTGCCAGCAGAGAGTCCGATGGAGAGACCCAGTACTTC. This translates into CASRESDGETQYF.

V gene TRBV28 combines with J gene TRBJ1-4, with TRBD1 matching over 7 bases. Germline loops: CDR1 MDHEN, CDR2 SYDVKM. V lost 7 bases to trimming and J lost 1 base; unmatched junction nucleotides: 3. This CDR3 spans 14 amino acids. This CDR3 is CASTRQGTNEKLFF. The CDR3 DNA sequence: TGTGCCAGCACGAGACAGGGAACTAATGAAAAACTGTTTTTT.